These 25 T cell receptor beta chains share one sample of origin, sequenced in a study of blood T cell repertoires in COVID-19. Libraries were prepared by immunoSEQ multiplex PCR; TCRdb keeps only in-frame clonotypes and omits some of them. The data contain about 100,000 clones, around four fifths of them singletons. Material: peripheral blood. These receptors were taken from a woman aged 70-85 years with acute or convalescent COVID-19.

This chain connects TRBV25-1 to TRBJ2-7; D possibly corresponds to TRBD2 (5 bases). Germline-derived CDR1 and CDR2 are MGHDK and SYGVNS. The length of the CDR3 is 12 residues. V lost 5 bases, J lost 4 bases, and 9 bases lay in between. The CDR3 reads CASSSGGYEQYF. CDR3 bases: TGTGCCAGCAGTTCCGGCGGGTACGAGCAGTACTTC.

J is TRBJ1-3 and V is TRBV5-1; 10 positions match TRBD1. The CDR3 is made up of 18 amino acids. CDR1 SGHRS and CDR2 YFSETQ come from the germline V gene. Losses at the gene ends were 0 bases for V and 2 bases for J; bases not matched to a gene: 8. The CDR3 protein is CASSLEAADRGPGNTIYF. CDR3 in DNA: TGCGCCAGCAGCTTGGAGGCGGCTGACAGGGGGCCTGGAAACACCATATATTTT.

The chain couples TRBV19 to TRBJ2-1, with D perhaps matching TRBD2 (6 bases). V was pared by 0 bases and J by 5 bases, with 11 bases between. Germline assignment: CDR1 LNHDA and CDR2 SQIVND (reference sequence). The CDR3 has 15 amino acids. The CDR3 nucleotides are TGTGCCAGTAGTATAGATCGAGGGACTCACAATGAGCAGTTCTTC. Amino acids: CASSIDRGTHNEQFF.

The V call is TRBV30, the J call TRBJ1-2; D perhaps matches TRBD1 (5 bases). V lost 3 bases to trimming and J lost 10 bases, with 15 bases between them. CDR3 length: 12 residues. Germline-derived CDR1 and CDR2 are GTSNPN and SVGIG (reference sequence). CDR3 in amino acids: CAWSSGLRLYTF. For the CDR3, the DNA is TGTGCCTGGAGCTCGGGACTCCGACTCTACACCTTC.

The chain uses TRBV28 and TRBJ1-5; 7 bases align to TRBD1. CDR1 is MDHEN and CDR2 is SYDVKM in the germline V gene. V shed 2 bases and J 3 bases; nucleotides not matched to a gene: 7. The CDR3 contains 16 residues. In nucleotides, the CDR3 is TGTGCCAGCAGTTTAGAGGGGGCGACATCCAATCAGCCCCAGCATTTT. It yields the protein CASSLEGATSNQPQHF.

The chain has TRBV19 and TRBJ1-2; D may be TRBD1 (5 bases). Trimming shortened V by 3 bases and J by 6 bases, and 17 bases separated the two germline ends. Germline CDR1 is LNHDA and CDR2 is SQIVND (reference sequence). This CDR3 is 15 amino acids long. This CDR3 reads CASSMIRGGLDGYTF. In DNA form, the CDR3 reads TGTGCCAGTAGTATGATTCGGGGGGGTCTGGATGGCTACACCTTC.

This clone is a singleton in its sample. CDR3 DNA: TGCGCCAGCAGCCCGAGTTGGACAGGGAGTAATGAAAAACTGTTTTTT. This codes for CASSPSWTGSNEKLFF. V is TRBV5-1 and J is TRBJ1-4; 8 bases agree with TRBD1. J was trimmed by 4 bases and V by 4 bases; bases with no gene match: 9. Germline-derived CDR1 and CDR2 are SGHRS and YFSETQ. CDR3 size: 16 residues.

V gene TRBV11-3 combines with J gene TRBJ1-1; the D gene is possibly TRBD1 (5 bases). Germline V gene lookup returns CDR1 SGHNT and CDR2 YENEEA. The CDR3 runs to 13 residues. V lost 2 bases and J 10 bases, leaving 14 bases between the germline ends. The CDR3, as DNA: TGTGCCAGCAGCTTACCGGGGGGTTTTGGAGCTTTCTTT. It encodes CASSLPGGFGAFF.

The rearrangement uses TRBV20-1 and TRBJ1-2, with unresolved D. CDR1 and CDR2 from the germline V gene are DFQATT and SNEGSKA (reference sequence). Trimming cost V 0 bases and J 6 bases, with 5 bases left between them. The CDR3 is made up of 11 amino acids. The CDR3 protein is CSARDGNGYTF. DNA for the CDR3: TGCAGTGCTAGAGACGGTAATGGCTACACCTTC.

The gene calls are TRBV2 and TRBJ1-2, with 11 nucleotides matching TRBD1. The CDR3 is 17 amino acids. V gave up 8 bases and J gave up 7 bases; unmatched junction bases: 18. CDR1 is SNHLY, CDR2 FYNNEI, per germline. For the CDR3, the DNA is TGTGCCAGCGGACGAAGTTTGGGACAGGGGGGCCTGGGTGGCTACACCTTC. Translation: CASGRSLGQGGLGGYTF.

J is TRBJ2-2 and V is TRBV27; D not certain. This CDR3 spans 15 amino acids. V dropped 3 bases and J dropped 1 base, with 9 bases sitting between them. The V gene's germline CDR1 is MNHEY and CDR2 SMNVEV (reference sequence). Here the CDR3 reads CASSFRVQNTGELFF. CDR3 DNA sequence: TGTGCCAGCAGTTTCCGGGTCCAGAACACCGGGGAGCTGTTTTTT.

The CDR3 sequence: CASSLPDRGQDTGELFF. In DNA form, the CDR3 reads TGTGCCAGCTCACTCCCTGACAGGGGGCAGGACACCGGGGAGCTGTTTTTT. J is TRBJ2-2 and V is TRBV18; TRBD1 aligns across 10 bases. Germline-derived CDR1 and CDR2 are KGHSH and LQKENI. The CDR3 runs to 17 residues. The junction had 8 bases not matched to a gene; V was cut back by 4 bases and J by 3 bases.

The chain links TRBV9 to TRBJ2-3; TRBD2 agrees at 10 bases. Germline-derived CDR1 and CDR2 are SGDLS and YYNGEE. The CDR3 has 16 amino acids. The V and J ends lost 1 base and 4 bases, in that order; junction bases with no gene match: 6. The CDR3: CASSVSGGGVSDTQYF. DNA of the CDR3: TGTGCCAGCAGCGTAAGCGGGGGGGGCGTATCAGATACGCAGTATTTT.

The chain is built from TRBV28 and TRBJ1-5, with a weak D call TRBD1 (5 bases). CDR1 MDHEN and CDR2 SYDVKM come from the germline V gene. The CDR3 runs to 14 residues. The V gene lost 7 bases and the J gene lost 5 bases, with 15 bases spanning the gap. CDR3 nucleotides: TGTGCCAGCAATACCGGCAGGGATTATCAGCCCCAGCATTTT. Amino acids: CASNTGRDYQPQHF.

The chain employs TRBV25-1 and TRBJ1-1, with D perhaps matching TRBD1 (5 bases). Between the trimmed V and J ends, which lost 2 bases and 3 bases, there was a span of 13 bases. CDR1 and CDR2 from the germline V gene are MGHDK and SYGVNS. The CDR3 covers 15 residues. For the CDR3, the DNA is TGTGCCAGCAGTGAAGGGGAGGGGAGGGACACTGAAGCTTTCTTT. Residues: CASSEGEGRDTEAFF.

In its sample, this clone was seen once. The chain uses TRBV14 and TRBJ1-1, with a weak D call TRBD1 (5 bases). The germline gives CDR1 SGHDN, CDR2 FVKESK. This CDR3 has 14 amino acids. V was trimmed by 4 bases and J by 10 bases, leaving 19 bases between them. The CDR3 reads CASSPRTGSPPAFF. DNA for the CDR3: TGTGCCAGCAGCCCCCGTACAGGATCGCCGCCAGCTTTCTTT.

The chain employs TRBV18 and TRBJ1-1, with 8 nucleotides matching TRBD1. There are 17 residues in the CDR3. V was pared by 3 bases and J by 0 bases, with 9 bases of the junction left unmatched. In germline, CDR1 is KGHSH, CDR2 LQKENI. The CDR3 protein is CASSPGGGTGLNTEAFF. Here the CDR3 DNA reads TGTGCCAGCTCACCTGGTGGCGGGACAGGCCTGAACACTGAAGCTTTCTTT.

This clone was observed a handful of times. The V and J genes are TRBV12-3 or TRBV12-4 and TRBJ2-2; D gene ambiguous. Trimming left V 5 bases short and J 7 bases short, with 11 bases between. This CDR3 comprises 13 residues. The chain's CDR3 is CASSLTTNGELFF. The CDR3 DNA is TGTGCCAGCAGTCTAACTACTAACGGGGAGCTGTTTTTT.

J is TRBJ1-2 and V is TRBV19; no clear D. The CDR3 contains 15 residues. Trimming shortened V by 4 bases and J by 7 bases, and 19 bases separated the two germline ends. CDR1 is LNHDA, CDR2 SQIVND, per germline (reference sequence). CDR3 DNA: TGTGCCAGTAGTACCCCCCCGCTCCGGCGAGGTGGCTACACCTTC. It codes for CASSTPPLRRGGYTF.

The V and J genes are TRBV5-3 and TRBJ1-1, with D hard to call. TRBV5-3 is annotated as an ORF whose role is uncertain. The V gene lost 4 bases and the J gene lost 0 bases, with 13 bases spanning the gap. The CDR3 totals 15 residues. The CDR3 is CARSQERHLNTEAFF. In DNA, the CDR3 is TGTGCCAGAAGCCAAGAAAGACACCTGAACACTGAAGCTTTCTTT.

This clone was observed once. V usage is TRBV28 and J usage is TRBJ2-4; TRBD1 is a possible D gene (6 bases). The CDR3 consists of 13 residues. Trimming pared 4 bases from V and 8 bases from J, leaving 12 bases between. Germline V lookup: CDR1 MDHEN, CDR2 SYDVKM. CDR3 coding DNA: TGTGCCAGCAGTTCTGGGGGCATAGACATTCAGTACTTC. Translating it yields CASSSGGIDIQYF.

In its sample, this clone was seen once. The rearrangement links TRBV30 to TRBJ2-5; 8 positions match TRBD2. With V trimmed by 2 bases and J by 5 bases, 7 bases remained unmatched. This CDR3 contains 14 residues. Germline CDR1 reads GTSNPN; CDR2 reads SVGIG (reference sequence). CDR3 loop: CAWSYGGASETQYF. The CDR3 DNA reads as TGTGCCTGGAGTTACGGGGGGGCGAGTGAGACCCAGTACTTC.

This clone has at least ten counts. The chain uses TRBV2 and TRBJ2-7; TRBD2 agrees at 7 bases. CDR1 and CDR2 from the germline V gene are SNHLY and FYNNEI. This CDR3 spans 12 amino acids. J gave up 1 base and V 10 bases, and 4 bases lay outside the gene matches. The CDR3 nucleotides are TGTGCCACTAGCGGAGTTTCCTACGAGCAGTACTTC. Amino acid sequence: CATSGVSYEQYF. Based on the CDR3 plus reference TRBV2 and TRBJ2-7, the full variable domain is EPEVTQTPSHQVTQMGQEVILRCVPISNHLYFYWYRQILGQKVEFLVSFYNNEISEKSEIFDDQFSVERPDGSNFTLKIRSTKLEDSAMYFCATSGVSYEQYFGPGTRLTVT.

The V gene is TRBV7-3, the J gene TRBJ2-2; 9 positions match TRBD2. V dropped 3 bases and J dropped 7; count of bases not matched to a gene: 9. The CDR3 consists of 16 residues. CDR1 SGHTA and CDR2 FQGTGA come from the germline V gene. DNA for the CDR3: TGTGCCAGCAGCTTTGGAGAGCGGGGGGTGATCGGGGAGCTGTTTTTT. This codes for CASSFGERGVIGELFF.

The chain employs TRBV7-9 and TRBJ1-1; D is perhaps TRBD1 (6 bases). The V gene lost 3 bases and the J gene lost 0 bases, with 8 bases spanning the gap. Germline loops: CDR1 SEHNR, CDR2 FQNEAQ (reference sequence). The CDR3 has 14 residues. CDR3 coding DNA: TGTGCCAGCAGCTTTACAGGGATGAACACTGAAGCTTTCTTT. It codes for CASSFTGMNTEAFF.